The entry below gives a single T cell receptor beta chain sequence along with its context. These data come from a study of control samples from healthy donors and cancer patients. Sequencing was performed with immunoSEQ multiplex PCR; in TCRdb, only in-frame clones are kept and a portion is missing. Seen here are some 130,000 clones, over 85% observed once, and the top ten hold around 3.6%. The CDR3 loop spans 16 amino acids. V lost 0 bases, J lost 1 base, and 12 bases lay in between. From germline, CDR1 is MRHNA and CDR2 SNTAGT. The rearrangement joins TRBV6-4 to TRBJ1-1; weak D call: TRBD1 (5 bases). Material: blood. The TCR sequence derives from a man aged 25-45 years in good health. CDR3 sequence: CASSDSSVGANTEAFF. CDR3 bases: TGTGCCAGCAGTGACTCGAGTGTAGGGGCGAACACTGAAGCTTTCTTT.